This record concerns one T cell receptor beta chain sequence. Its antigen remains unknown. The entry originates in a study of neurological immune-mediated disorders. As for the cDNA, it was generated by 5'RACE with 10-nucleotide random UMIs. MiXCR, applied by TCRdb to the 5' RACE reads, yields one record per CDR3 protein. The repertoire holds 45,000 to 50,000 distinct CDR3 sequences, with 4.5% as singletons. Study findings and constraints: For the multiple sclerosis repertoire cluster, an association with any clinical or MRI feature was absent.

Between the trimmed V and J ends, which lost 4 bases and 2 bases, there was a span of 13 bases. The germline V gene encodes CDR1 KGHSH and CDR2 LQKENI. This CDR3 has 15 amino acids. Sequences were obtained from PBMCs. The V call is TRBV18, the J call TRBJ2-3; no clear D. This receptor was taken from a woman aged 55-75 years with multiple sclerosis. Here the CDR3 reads CASSQGRADTDTQYF. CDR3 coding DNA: TGTGCCAGCTCACAGGGCCGCGCGGACACAGATACGCAGTATTTT.